The 21 T cell receptor beta chains below were found in one sample sequenced in a study of cytomegalovirus exposure and HLA in healthy donors. 13 Jbeta primers and 60 Vbeta primers were used for the PCR. Assay used: immunoSEQ multiplex PCR; TCRdb lists only in-frame clones, some missing. This table holds around 44,000 clones. Sequenced material: PBMCs. Source of these receptors: a male donor in good health and CMV-seropositive.

The chain carries TRBV9 and TRBJ2-3; weak D call: TRBD2 (5 bases). V lost 3 bases and J 2 bases, leaving 13 bases between the germline ends. CDR1 and CDR2 (germline): SGDLS, YYNGEE. The CDR3 sequence is 15 residues long. The CDR3 spells CASSEGLADTDTQYF. As DNA, the CDR3 is TGTGCCAGCAGCGAGGGCCTAGCTGACACAGATACGCAGTATTTT.

This chain joins TRBV30 and TRBJ1-1; 7 nucleotides agree with TRBD1. CDR1 is GTSNPN, CDR2 SVGIG, per germline (reference sequence). CDR3 length: 12 residues. The V segment lost 2 bases and the J segment 5 bases; nucleotides outside the gene matches: 2. The CDR3 DNA reads as TGTGCCTGGAGTCCGACAGGGACTGAAGCTTTCTTT. Its translation: CAWSPTGTEAFF.

The CDR3 region has the DNA TGTGCCAGCAGCGTACTAGCGGGGAGCTCCTACGAGCAGTACTTC. Residues: CASSVLAGSSYEQYF. The gene calls are TRBV9 and TRBJ2-7, with 9 bases aligning to TRBD2. The trim removed 1 base at V and 0 bases at J, leaving 2 bases unmatched. Germline lookup yields CDR1 SGDLS and CDR2 YYNGEE. This CDR3 is 15 amino acids long.

The V and J genes are TRBV7-2 and TRBJ1-2; 9 bases are a match to TRBD1. The CDR3 runs 15 residues. Germline CDR1 and CDR2: SGHTA and FQGNSA. V was pared by 1 base and J by 5 bases, with 5 bases of the junction left unmatched. In nucleotides, the CDR3 is TGTGCCAGCAGCTTAGGGGCGGACAGGGGTTATGGCTACACCTTC. Translated, it gives CASSLGADRGYGYTF. The variable domain in full, completed from reference TRBV7-2 and TRBJ1-2, reads GAGVSQSPSNKVTEKGKDVELRCDPISGHTALYWYRQSLGQGLEFLIYFQGNSAPDKSGLPSDRFSAERTGGSVSTLTIQRTQQEDSAVYLCASSLGADRGYGYTFGSGTRLTVV.

This chain joins TRBV15 and TRBJ2-1, with D possibly TRBD2 on 5 matching bases. The CDR3 extends over 12 amino acids. With 9 bases removed from V and 0 bases from J, the gap between germline ends came to 6 bases. The germline V gene has CDR1 LNHNV and CDR2 YYDKDF (reference sequence). The CDR3 DNA reads as TGTGCCACGGGGAGCTCCTACAATGAGCAGTTCTTC. This gives the protein CATGSSYNEQFF.

This chain uses TRBV7-6 with TRBJ2-7; a weak D match, TRBD2 (6 bases). CDR3 length: 14 residues. V lost 3 bases to trimming and J lost 2 bases, with 11 bases between them. Germline assignment: CDR1 SGHVS and CDR2 FNYEAQ. The CDR3 loop is CASSFGGVAYEQYF. The CDR3 nucleotides are TGTGCCAGCAGCTTTGGAGGGGTGGCCTACGAGCAGTACTTC. The whole variable domain, filled in from reference TRBV7-6 and TRBJ2-7, reads GAGVSQSPRYKVTKRGQDVALRCDPISGHVSLYWYRQALGQGPEFLTYFNYEAQQDKSGLPNDRFSAERPEGSISTLTIQRTEQRDSAMYRCASSFGGVAYEQYFGPGTRLTVT.

This rearrangement joins TRBV19 to TRBJ1-2; TRBD1 matches 8 bases. V dropped 9 bases and J dropped 4; count of bases not matched to a gene: 7. Per the germline V gene, CDR1 is LNHDA and CDR2 is SQIVND (reference sequence). The CDR3 loop spans 13 amino acids. The CDR3 region has the DNA TGTGCCAGCGTAATAACAGGGGGCTATGGCTACACCTTC. This codes for CASVITGGYGYTF.

V usage is TRBV7-2 and J usage is TRBJ1-5, with 9 bases lining up with TRBD1. Germline lookup yields CDR1 SGHTA and CDR2 FQGNSA. The V and J ends lost 5 bases and 7 bases, in that order; junction bases with no gene match: 6. There are 14 residues in the CDR3. CDR3 bases: TGTGCCAGCAGCCCAGACAGGGGGTTGCAGCCCCAGCATTTT. Protein: CASSPDRGLQPQHF. The full variable domain, in which reference TRBV7-2 and TRBJ1-5 provide the parts outside the CDR3, is GAGVSQSPSNKVTEKGKDVELRCDPISGHTALYWYRQSLGQGLEFLIYFQGNSAPDKSGLPSDRFSAERTGGSVSTLTIQRTQQEDSAVYLCASSPDRGLQPQHFGDGTRLSIL.

The chain carries TRBV15 and TRBJ1-1; TRBD1 is a possible D gene (5 bases). The CDR3 has 12 amino acids. The V end lost 11 bases, the J end lost 1 base, and 11 bases lay between the germline ends. From germline, CDR1 is LNHNV and CDR2 YYDKDF (reference sequence). Here the CDR3 reads CAVGGGNTEAFF. The CDR3 DNA follows: TGTGCCGTAGGCGGGGGGAACACTGAAGCTTTCTTT.

The V and J genes are TRBV5-6 and TRBJ1-5, with unresolved D. CDR1 SGHDT and CDR2 YYEEEE come from the germline V gene. Trimming cost V 2 bases and J 3 bases, with 9 bases left between them. CDR3 length equals 14 residues. The CDR3 loop reads CASSFHGFNQPQHF. In nucleotides, the CDR3 is TGTGCCAGCAGCTTCCACGGGTTCAATCAGCCCCAGCATTTT.

The rearrangement links TRBV29-1 to TRBJ1-2; D unresolved. Germline CDR1 and CDR2: SQVTM and ANQGSEA. Trimming took off 2 bases at V and 0 bases at J, with 4 bases between the two ends. The CDR3 spans 12 residues. CDR3 nucleotide sequence: TGCAGCGTTGAATCCGCTAACTATGGCTACACCTTC. It yields the protein CSVESANYGYTF.

The gene calls are TRBV5-1 and TRBJ1-1; 7 nucleotides align to TRBD1. Germline loops: CDR1 SGHRS, CDR2 YFSETQ. There are 14 residues in the CDR3. The J segment lost 2 bases and the V segment lost 3 bases, leaving 4 bases of the junction unmatched. The CDR3 DNA is TGCGCCAGCAGCTGGGACAGACCAAACACTGAAGCTTTCTTT. Translation: CASSWDRPNTEAFF.

The chain joins TRBV28 to TRBJ1-1; D call uncertain. Germline values: CDR1 MDHEN, CDR2 SYDVKM. The CDR3 runs to 11 residues. With 6 bases removed from V and 5 bases from J, the gap between germline ends came to 7 bases. In DNA, the CDR3 is TGTGCCAGCAGGGCGGGGACTGAAGCTTTCTTT. Translated, it gives CASRAGTEAFF. The entire variable domain, with the rest obtained from reference TRBV28 and TRBJ1-1, is as follows: DVKVTQSSRYLVKRTGEKVFLECVQDMDHENMFWYRQDPGLGLRLIYFSYDVKMKEKGDIPEGYSVSREKKERFSLILESASTNQTSMYLCASRAGTEAFFGQGTRLTVV.

The chain recombines TRBV13 with TRBJ2-2, with 12 bases lining up with TRBD1. The ends lost 5 bases at V and 7 bases at J; junction bases unmatched: 8. Germline values: CDR1 PRHDT, CDR2 FYEKMQ (reference sequence). The CDR3 extends over 16 amino acids. In DNA, the CDR3 is TGTGCCAGCAGCCCCGAGGGGACAGGGGGCCTCGGGGAGCTGTTTTTT. Protein: CASSPEGTGGLGELFF.

The chain joins TRBV2 to TRBJ1-2, with D perhaps matching TRBD1 (5 bases). The V end was cut by 4 bases, the J end by 6 bases, with 18 bases between. The CDR3 totals 15 residues. From germline, CDR1 is SNHLY and CDR2 FYNNEI. The CDR3 sequence: CASSAGQGYRDGYTF. CDR3 coding DNA: TGTGCCAGCAGTGCGGGCCAGGGCTATAGGGATGGCTACACCTTC.

This chain links TRBV7-2 with TRBJ2-7; no firm D call. The germline V and J ends were trimmed by 2 bases and 2 bases, with 13 bases remaining between them. This CDR3 has 15 amino acids. CDR1 is SGHTA, CDR2 FQGNSA, per germline. The CDR3: CASSLRWLDAYEQYF. The DNA for the CDR3 is TGTGCCAGCAGCTTAAGGTGGCTAGACGCCTACGAGCAGTACTTC. Complete variable domain (other parts from reference TRBV7-2 and TRBJ2-7): GAGVSQSPSNKVTEKGKDVELRCDPISGHTALYWYRQSLGQGLEFLIYFQGNSAPDKSGLPSDRFSAERTGGSVSTLTIQRTQQEDSAVYLCASSLRWLDAYEQYFGPGTRLTVT.

V gene TRBV30 combines with J gene TRBJ2-7; 9 bases fit TRBD1. With 5 bases clipped from V and 2 bases from J, the junction kept 10 bases outside the gene matches. The CDR3 contains 15 residues. CDR1 is GTSNPN, CDR2 SVGIG, per germline (reference sequence). For the CDR3, the DNA is TGTGCCTGGGGTAAAGGGACAGGGTCCCCCTACGAGCAGTACTTC. Protein: CAWGKGTGSPYEQYF.

CDR3 protein: CASSHQGFHQPQHF. The DNA for the CDR3 is TGTGCCAGCAGTCACCAGGGGTTCCATCAGCCCCAGCATTTT. This chain links TRBV28 with TRBJ1-5; D might be TRBD1 (6 bases). V lost 5 bases and J 5 bases, leaving 13 bases between the germline ends. CDR3 length: 14 residues. CDR1 MDHEN and CDR2 SYDVKM come from the germline V gene.

The gene calls are TRBV28 and TRBJ2-3, with TRBD2 matching 8 bases. CDR3 length: 17 residues. Germline CDR1 is MDHEN and CDR2 is SYDVKM. Trimming cost V 2 bases and J 0 bases; bases outside gene matches: 7. This CDR3 reads CASSLIWSGGSTDTQYF. The CDR3 coding sequence is TGTGCCAGCAGTTTAATCTGGTCGGGGGGGAGCACAGATACGCAGTATTTT.

The gene calls are TRBV5-5 and TRBJ1-1, with TRBD1 identical over 9 bases. The CDR3 sequence is 17 residues long. The V segment lost 9 bases and the J segment 6 bases; nucleotides outside the gene matches: 21. The germline gives CDR1 SGHKS, CDR2 YYEKEE (reference sequence). The CDR3 nucleotides read TGTGCCATCTCCCCGCATACGGACAGGGGAGGGTCTGCTGAAGCTTTCTTT. This sequence encodes CAISPHTDRGGSAEAFF. The full variable domain, with the rest looked up from reference TRBV5-5 and TRBJ1-1, is DAGVTQSPTHLIKTRGQQVTLRCSPISGHKSVSWYQQVLGQGPQFIFQYYEKEERGRGNFPDRFSARQFPNYSSELNVNALLLGDSALYLCAISPHTDRGGSAEAFFGQGTRLTVV.

The gene calls are TRBV6-6 and TRBJ2-7; maybe TRBD1 (5 bases). Trimming stripped 8 bases from V and 0 bases from J, with 20 bases between. The CDR3 spans 16 residues. CDR1 is MNHNY and CDR2 is SVGAGI in the germline V gene (reference sequence). The CDR3 reads CASHKGKGSPSYEQYF. The CDR3 DNA follows: TGTGCCAGCCATAAAGGGAAGGGGTCCCCCTCCTACGAGCAGTACTTC.